These T cell receptor beta chains were read from a single sample in a study of shared clonotypes between healthy human individuals. Libraries were prepared by immunoSEQ multiplex PCR; TCRdb keeps only in-frame clonotypes and omits some of them. The sample has roughly 300,000 clones, 73% seen once; the top ten hold under 11%. Sequenced input: memory CD4+ T cells sorted from blood. The receptors shown here come from a man aged 30-40 years in good health. Both conserved end residues are part of each CDR3. Each record gives: V gene, clone size, J gene, D gene, CDR3 DNA, CDR3 protein. D genes are given only for firm matches. Part of the rows lack a size; the others show once, few, many or a class for expanded clones.

V: TRBV5-1
size: NA
J: TRBJ1-2
D: TRBD1
DNA: TGCGCCAGCAGCTTGACAGGGGAGTATGGCTACACCTTC
CDR3: CASSLTGEYGYTF

V: TRBV7-9
size: NA
J: TRBJ1-1
D: NA
DNA: TGTGCCAGCAGCTTAAAGGGGGGCATGAACACTGAAGCTTTCTTT
CDR3: CASSLKGGMNTEAFF

V: TRBV28
size: few
J: TRBJ2-2
D: TRBD2
DNA: TGTGCCAGCAGTTTCTACGGGACTAGCGGGAGGGCGAACACCGGGGAGCTGTTTTTT
CDR3: CASSFYGTSGRANTGELFF

V: TRBV4-1
size: NA
J: TRBJ2-1
D: NA
DNA: TGCGCCAGCAGCCCATTGACCACTAGTCCGGAGCAGTTCTTC
CDR3: CASSPLTTSPEQFF

V: TRBV27
size: NA
J: TRBJ2-4
D: TRBD2
DNA: TGTGCCAGCAGTTCCCTTAGCGGGAGTTTGTACTTC
CDR3: CASSSLSGSLYF

V: TRBV10-3
size: NA
J: TRBJ1-1
D: TRBD1
DNA: TGTGCCATCAGCGACAGGGGGAACACTGAAGCTTTCTTT
CDR3: CAISDRGNTEAFF

V: TRBV5-4
size: NA
J: TRBJ1-1
D: NA
DNA: TGTGCCAGCAGCTTGGGCACCAACAAGAACACTGAAGCTTTCTTT
CDR3: CASSLGTNKNTEAFF

V: TRBV7-3
size: few
J: TRBJ2-1
D: NA
DNA: TGTGCCAGCAGCCCTCCGGGGGCCCGGGATGAGCAGTTCTTC
CDR3: CASSPPGARDEQFF

V: TRBV28
size: NA
J: TRBJ1-1
D: NA
DNA: TGTGCCAGCAGTTTACTCGGTGGAGGGAACACTGAAGCTTTCTTT
CDR3: CASSLLGGGNTEAFF

V: TRBV5-1
size: NA
J: TRBJ2-7
D: TRBD2
DNA: TGCGCCAGCAGCTGGGGGGGAACTAACCAGTTCCCCCAGCAGTACTTC
CDR3: CASSWGGTNQFPQQYF

V: TRBV29-1
size: few
J: TRBJ2-7
D: TRBD1
DNA: TGCAGCGTAGTAGCCGACAGGGCCGCCGAGCAGTACTTC
CDR3: CSVVADRAAEQYF

V: TRBV25-1
size: NA
J: TRBJ2-3
D: NA
DNA: TGTGCCAGCAGTGATTTCCGGGAGAGCACAGATACGCAGTATTTT
CDR3: CASSDFRESTDTQYF

V: TRBV5-1
size: NA
J: TRBJ2-1
D: NA
DNA: TGCGCCAGCAGCTTGGCCGGCATCGACAATGAGCAGTTCTTC
CDR3: CASSLAGIDNEQFF

V: TRBV6-5
size: NA
J: TRBJ2-5
D: TRBD1
DNA: TGTGCCAGCAGGGCGGGACAGGGTCACGAGACCCAGTACTTC
CDR3: CASRAGQGHETQYF

V: TRBV6-6
size: NA
J: TRBJ1-5
D: TRBD1
DNA: TGTGCCAGCTCAGGACAGGGGGGTACTCAGCCCCAGCATTTT
CDR3: CASSGQGGTQPQHF

V: TRBV2
size: NA
J: TRBJ2-5
D: TRBD2
DNA: TGTGCCAGCACAGCGGGACGACAAGAGACCCAGTACTTC
CDR3: CASTAGRQETQYF

V: TRBV29-1
size: NA
J: TRBJ1-1
D: NA
DNA: TGCAGCGTTGAAACAGGAGTGAACACTGAAGCTTTCTTT
CDR3: CSVETGVNTEAFF

V: TRBV5-5
size: once
J: TRBJ2-1
D: TRBD1
DNA: TGTGCCAGCAGCCAGGGACAGGGGGAAGTTGCCTACAATGAGCAGTTCTTC
CDR3: CASSQGQGEVAYNEQFF

V: TRBV2
size: NA
J: TRBJ2-5
D: TRBD2
DNA: TGTGCCAGCAGCGAAACGGGACTACGCCAACTCGCGGGGACCCAGTACTTC
CDR3: CASSETGLRQLAGTQYF

V: TRBV7-9
size: NA
J: TRBJ2-5
D: NA
DNA: TGTGCCAGCAGCCCAGCGTACCAAGAGACCCAGTACTTC
CDR3: CASSPAYQETQYF

V: TRBV30
size: NA
J: TRBJ2-3
D: NA
DNA: TGTGCCTGGAGTCTACCAGGGACTACGCAGTATTTT
CDR3: CAWSLPGTTQYF

V: TRBV19
size: NA
J: TRBJ1-5
D: TRBD1
DNA: TGTGCTGTACAGGGGGGCAATCAGCCCCAGCATTTT
CDR3: CAVQGGNQPQHF

V: TRBV28
size: NA
J: TRBJ2-1
D: NA
DNA: TGTGCCAGCAGTTTAGGGGACTCGTACAATGAGCAGTTCTTC
CDR3: CASSLGDSYNEQFF

V: TRBV18
size: NA
J: TRBJ2-5
D: TRBD2
DNA: TGTGCCAGCTCACCAACTAGCGGGAGAGAGACCCAGTACTTC
CDR3: CASSPTSGRETQYF

V: TRBV6-6
size: NA
J: TRBJ1-5
D: NA
DNA: TGTGCCAGCAGTTCACACAATCAGCCCCAGCATTTT
CDR3: CASSSHNQPQHF

V: TRBV18
size: NA
J: TRBJ2-5
D: NA
DNA: TGTGCCAGCTCACCAGCTCGAACCTTGGAGACCCAGTACTTC
CDR3: CASSPARTLETQYF

V: TRBV5-6
size: NA
J: TRBJ1-1
D: TRBD1
DNA: TGTGCCAGCAGCTTGGGGGAGACAGGGTTCTATACTGAAGCTTTCTTT
CDR3: CASSLGETGFYTEAFF

V: TRBV9
size: NA
J: TRBJ2-1
D: TRBD2
DNA: TGTGCCAGCAGCGTAACTAGCGCTTACAATGAGCAGTTCTTC
CDR3: CASSVTSAYNEQFF

V: TRBV2
size: NA
J: TRBJ2-3
D: NA
DNA: TGTGCCAGCAGTGCTAACACACCCGGACCAGATACGCAGTATTTT
CDR3: CASSANTPGPDTQYF

V: TRBV15
size: NA
J: TRBJ2-3
D: NA
DNA: TGTGCCACCAGCAAAGACGGAGGCACAGATACGCAGTATTTT
CDR3: CATSKDGGTDTQYF

V: TRBV18
size: NA
J: TRBJ2-7
D: NA
DNA: TGTGCCAGCTCACCACCGGACCACACCGGCGAGCAGTACTTC
CDR3: CASSPPDHTGEQYF

V: TRBV15
size: once
J: TRBJ2-7
D: TRBD1
DNA: TGTGCCACCAGCAGATTCTTTCCGGGACAGGGAACCTACGAGCAGTACTTC
CDR3: CATSRFFPGQGTYEQYF

V: TRBV6-6
size: NA
J: TRBJ1-5
D: TRBD1
DNA: TGTGCCAGCAGTGGGGGGACAGGTTCTAGCAATCAGCCCCAGCATTTT
CDR3: CASSGGTGSSNQPQHF

V: TRBV5-1
size: once
J: TRBJ1-6
D: NA
DNA: TGCGCCAGCAGCTCGTTCCGGGCGCCTAATTCACCCCTCCACTTT
CDR3: CASSSFRAPNSPLHF

V: TRBV10-1
size: NA
J: TRBJ2-3
D: NA
DNA: TGCGCCAGCAGTGTCGAGGGGAGTCGCCAAGCGACAGATACGCAGTATTTT
CDR3: CASSVEGSRQATDTQYF

V: TRBV19
size: NA
J: TRBJ1-1
D: NA
DNA: TGTGCCAGTATCCCCCTCGTGGGGGGGGAAGCTTTCTTT
CDR3: CASIPLVGGEAFF

V: TRBV9
size: few
J: TRBJ2-3
D: NA
DNA: TGTGCCAGCAGCGTAGAGAGCGGAAGGGCAGATACGCAGTATTTT
CDR3: CASSVESGRADTQYF

V: TRBV11-3
size: NA
J: TRBJ2-3
D: TRBD2
DNA: TGTGCCAGCAGCCCGGGGGGGGATGAGATTACGCAGTATTTT
CDR3: CASSPGGDEITQYF

V: TRBV19
size: few
J: TRBJ1-2
D: TRBD1
DNA: TGTGCCAGTAGCAGACAGGGGGATGGCTACACCTTC
CDR3: CASSRQGDGYTF

V: TRBV18
size: NA
J: TRBJ2-7
D: TRBD1
DNA: TGTGCCAGCTCACCCGGGGACAGGTCAGGCGGGCAGTACTTC
CDR3: CASSPGDRSGGQYF

V: TRBV6-1
size: many
J: TRBJ2-1
D: NA
DNA: TGTGCCAGCAGTGTAGGGGCCCTCTACAATGAGCAGTTCTTC
CDR3: CASSVGALYNEQFF

V: TRBV9
size: once
J: TRBJ2-2
D: TRBD1
DNA: TGTGCCAGCAGCGTGGGGACAGCTAACACCGGGGAGCTGTTTTTT
CDR3: CASSVGTANTGELFF

V: TRBV18
size: NA
J: TRBJ1-5
D: NA
DNA: TGTGCCAGCTCACCCCAGATTGGAAGTGGGCAGCCCCAGCATTTT
CDR3: CASSPQIGSGQPQHF

V: TRBV7-8
size: NA
J: TRBJ1-3
D: NA
DNA: TGTGCCAGCAGCGAACCCCGAGGAAACACCATATATTTT
CDR3: CASSEPRGNTIYF

V: TRBV4-3
size: NA
J: TRBJ2-2
D: NA
DNA: TGCGCCAGCAGCCAAGCGGATGAGGGGTATTACACCGGGGAGCTGTTTTTT
CDR3: CASSQADEGYYTGELFF

V: TRBV7-9
size: NA
J: TRBJ2-1
D: NA
DNA: TGTGCCAGCAGCTTAAAGGCGTATGAGCAGTTCTTC
CDR3: CASSLKAYEQFF

V: TRBV30
size: once
J: TRBJ1-5
D: NA
DNA: TGTGCCTGGAGTGGGGGGGTTCATCAGCCCCAGCATTTT
CDR3: CAWSGGVHQPQHF

V: TRBV11-2
size: NA
J: TRBJ2-1
D: TRBD2
DNA: TGTGCCAGCCTCGGCGGGAGGTCTAATGAGCAGTTCTTC
CDR3: CASLGGRSNEQFF

V: TRBV4-3
size: NA
J: TRBJ2-2
D: TRBD2
DNA: TGCGCCAGCAGCCAAGATCCAGCGGGAGATTTCGTCTGGACCGGGGAGCTGTTTTTT
CDR3: CASSQDPAGDFVWTGELFF

V: TRBV5-1
size: NA
J: TRBJ2-2
D: NA
DNA: TGCGCCAGCAGCTTGGGGGCCAGCGCGAACACCGGGGAGCTGTTTTTT
CDR3: CASSLGASANTGELFF

V: TRBV5-1
size: once
J: TRBJ2-7
D: NA
DNA: TGCGCCAGCAGCTCAAACTACGAGCAGTACTTC
CDR3: CASSSNYEQYF

V: TRBV2
size: NA
J: TRBJ1-2
D: TRBD1
DNA: TGTGCCAGCAGTAGTGGGGGACAGGGCAACTATGGCTACACCTTC
CDR3: CASSSGGQGNYGYTF

V: TRBV7-3
size: once
J: TRBJ2-1
D: TRBD2
DNA: TGTGCCAGCAGCCCGGGGCTAGCGGGATACAATGAGCAGTTCTTC
CDR3: CASSPGLAGYNEQFF

V: TRBV6-5
size: NA
J: TRBJ2-7
D: NA
DNA: TGTGCCAGCAGTTACCGGGACACCTACGAGCAGTACTTC
CDR3: CASSYRDTYEQYF

V: TRBV5-1
size: NA
J: TRBJ2-5
D: NA
DNA: TGCGCCAGCAGCTTGGCCCCACCCCAGAGCGAGACCCAGTACTTC
CDR3: CASSLAPPQSETQYF

V: TRBV30
size: NA
J: TRBJ2-2
D: NA
DNA: TGTGCCTGGAGTGTACGTGGGAGAGTCACCGGGGAGCTGTTTTTT
CDR3: CAWSVRGRVTGELFF

V: TRBV28
size: NA
J: TRBJ1-2
D: TRBD1
DNA: TGTGCCAGCAGCCCAGGGGGCCTGAACTATGGCTACACCTTC
CDR3: CASSPGGLNYGYTF

V: TRBV2
size: few
J: TRBJ2-1
D: TRBD2
DNA: TGTGCCAGTCAGGGTAGCGGGACGAGAAACAATGAGCAGTTCTTC
CDR3: CASQGSGTRNNEQFF

V: TRBV5-4
size: few
J: TRBJ2-1
D: TRBD1
DNA: TGTGCCAGCACCATTCCGGGACAGGGGGTGAATGAGCAGTTCTTC
CDR3: CASTIPGQGVNEQFF